The rows below give T cell receptor beta chains drawn from one sample of a study of shared clonotypes between healthy human individuals. The table came from immunoSEQ multiplex PCR; TCRdb's copy has only in-frame clones and leaves some out. The repertoire consists of about 480,000 clones, with about four fifths occurring once and the leading ten covering 10% to 15%. The sample taken for sequencing was PBMCs. The receptors derive from a woman in her thirties or forties in good health. Some clones in this sample may be carry-over from other donors' samples. The CDR3 runs from the conserved cysteine through the conserved F or W. D genes are given only for firm matches. Clone size is given for some rows only: seen once, a few or many times, or a class if the clone is expanded.

V gene: TRBV6-1; D gene: TRBD1; clone size: .; J gene: TRBJ2-7; CDR3 protein: CAIQGGSSYEQYF; CDR3 DNA: TGTGCCATACAGGGGGGAAGCTCCTACGAGCAGTACTTC
V gene: TRBV5-4; D gene: .; clone size: .; J gene: TRBJ2-1; CDR3 protein: CASSWESVSYNEQFF; CDR3 DNA: TGTGCCAGCAGCTGGGAATCGGTAAGCTACAATGAGCAGTTCTTC
V gene: TRBV7-3; D gene: .; clone size: .; J gene: TRBJ2-2; CDR3 protein: CASSLTLASTGELFF; CDR3 DNA: TGTGCCAGCAGCTTAACACTAGCCTCCACCGGGGAGCTGTTTTTT
V gene: TRBV18; D gene: TRBD1; clone size: few; J gene: TRBJ2-5; CDR3 protein: CASSPLQGAQETQYF; CDR3 DNA: TGTGCCAGCTCACCCCTACAGGGGGCCCAAGAGACCCAGTACTTC
V gene: TRBV5-1; D gene: .; clone size: .; J gene: TRBJ2-7; CDR3 protein: CASSSFGNYEQYF; CDR3 DNA: TGCGCCAGCAGCTCTTTCGGGAACTACGAGCAGTACTTC
V gene: TRBV4-2; D gene: TRBD2; clone size: .; J gene: TRBJ2-5; CDR3 protein: CASRRLAGDQETQYF; CDR3 DNA: TGTGCCAGCAGACGACTAGCGGGAGACCAAGAGACCCAGTACTTC
V gene: TRBV19; D gene: TRBD2; clone size: .; J gene: TRBJ2-1; CDR3 protein: CASSGRSYNEQFF; CDR3 DNA: TGTGCCAGTAGCGGGAGGTCCTACAATGAGCAGTTCTTC
V gene: TRBV10-2; D gene: .; clone size: .; J gene: TRBJ1-4; CDR3 protein: CASSAQGANEKLFF; CDR3 DNA: TGCGCCAGCAGTGCCCAGGGAGCTAATGAAAAACTGTTTTTT
V gene: TRBV2; D gene: TRBD2; clone size: .; J gene: TRBJ2-1; CDR3 protein: CASLAGIGHEQFF; CDR3 DNA: TGTGCCAGCCTAGCGGGAATCGGCCATGAGCAGTTCTTC
V gene: TRBV6-4; D gene: TRBD1; clone size: few; J gene: TRBJ2-2; CDR3 protein: CASSDGQGNTGELFF; CDR3 DNA: TGTGCCAGCAGTGACGGACAGGGGAACACCGGGGAGCTGTTTTTT